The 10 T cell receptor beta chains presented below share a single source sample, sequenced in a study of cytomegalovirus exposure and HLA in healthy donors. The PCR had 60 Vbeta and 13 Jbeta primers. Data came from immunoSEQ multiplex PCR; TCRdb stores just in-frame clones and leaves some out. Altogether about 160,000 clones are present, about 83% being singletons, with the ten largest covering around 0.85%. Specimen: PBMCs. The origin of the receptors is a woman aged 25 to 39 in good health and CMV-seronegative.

CDR3 nucleotide sequence: TGTGCCAGCAGCCCTCCGGACAGGTTGAACACTGAAGCTTTCTTT. It is translated as CASSPPDRLNTEAFF. This sequence joins TRBV9 and TRBJ1-1; 7 nucleotides align to TRBD1. The CDR3 consists of 15 residues. Trimming took 4 bases from V and 0 from J; bases not matched to a gene: 6. Germline lookup yields CDR1 SGDLS and CDR2 YYNGEE.

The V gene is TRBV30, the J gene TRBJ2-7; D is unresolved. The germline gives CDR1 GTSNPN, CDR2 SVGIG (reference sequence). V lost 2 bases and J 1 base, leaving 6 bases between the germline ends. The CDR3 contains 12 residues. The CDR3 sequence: CAWSTSSYEQYF. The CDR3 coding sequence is TGTGCCTGGAGTACCAGTTCCTACGAGCAGTACTTC.

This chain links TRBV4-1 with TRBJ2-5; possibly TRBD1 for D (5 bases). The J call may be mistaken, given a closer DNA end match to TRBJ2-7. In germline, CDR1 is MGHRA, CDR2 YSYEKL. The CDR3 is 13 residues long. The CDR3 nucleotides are TGCGCCAGCAGCCAAGATCCAGGGTCCGAGCAGTACTTC. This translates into CASSQDPGSEQYF.

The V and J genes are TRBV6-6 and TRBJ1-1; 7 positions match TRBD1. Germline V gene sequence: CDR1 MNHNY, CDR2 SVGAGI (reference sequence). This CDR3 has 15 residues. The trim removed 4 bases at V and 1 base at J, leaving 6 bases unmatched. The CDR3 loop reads CASSSPTGPNTEAFF. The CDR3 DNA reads TGTGCCAGCAGTTCCCCGACAGGGCCGAACACTGAAGCTTTCTTT.

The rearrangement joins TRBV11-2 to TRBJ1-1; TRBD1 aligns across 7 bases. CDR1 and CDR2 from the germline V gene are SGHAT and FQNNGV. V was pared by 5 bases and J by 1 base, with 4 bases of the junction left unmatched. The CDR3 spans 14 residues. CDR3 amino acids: CASSIRQGNTEAFF. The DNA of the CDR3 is TGTGCCAGCAGCATACGACAGGGGAACACTGAAGCTTTCTTT.

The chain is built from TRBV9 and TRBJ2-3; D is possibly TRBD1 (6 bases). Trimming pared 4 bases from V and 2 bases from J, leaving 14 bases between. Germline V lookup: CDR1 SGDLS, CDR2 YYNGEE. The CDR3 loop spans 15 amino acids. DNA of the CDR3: TGTGCCAGCAGCCCCCCCGGACAGATCACAGATACGCAGTATTTT. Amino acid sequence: CASSPPGQITDTQYF.

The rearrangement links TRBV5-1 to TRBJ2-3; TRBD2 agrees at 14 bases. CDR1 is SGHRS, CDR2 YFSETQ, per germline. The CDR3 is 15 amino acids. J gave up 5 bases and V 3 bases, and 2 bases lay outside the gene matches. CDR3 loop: CASSYGTSGRDTQYF. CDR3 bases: TGCGCCAGCAGCTACGGGACTAGCGGGAGAGATACGCAGTATTTT.

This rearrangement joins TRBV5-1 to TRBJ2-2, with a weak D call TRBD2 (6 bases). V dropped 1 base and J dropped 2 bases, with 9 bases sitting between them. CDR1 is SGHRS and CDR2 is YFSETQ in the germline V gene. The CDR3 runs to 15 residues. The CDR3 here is CASSLIGGNTGELFF. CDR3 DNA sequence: TGCGCCAGCAGCTTGATCGGGGGAAACACCGGGGAGCTGTTTTTT.

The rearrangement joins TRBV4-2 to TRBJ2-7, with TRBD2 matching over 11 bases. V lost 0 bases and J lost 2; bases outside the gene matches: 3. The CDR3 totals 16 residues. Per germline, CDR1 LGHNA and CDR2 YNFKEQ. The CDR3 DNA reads TGTGCCAGCAGCCAAGAGGGGACTAGCGGTACCTACGAGCAGTACTTC. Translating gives CASSQEGTSGTYEQYF.

CDR3 protein: CASSLGGAFSTNEKLFF. CDR3 bases: TGTGCCAGCAGCTTGGGTGGGGCATTCTCAACTAATGAAAAACTGTTTTTT. The chain carries TRBV7-9 and TRBJ1-4; D is possibly TRBD1 (5 bases). This CDR3 has 17 amino acids. The V gene lost 3 bases and the J gene lost 0 bases, with 14 bases spanning the gap. The germline V gene has CDR1 SEHNR and CDR2 FQNEAQ (reference sequence).